The source of this TCR beta chain is a study of T cells in tumors after PD-1 blockade (dated by TCRdb to between 2018 and 2020). Study-level background: Exclusion criteria were prior checkpoint blockade, use of systemic immunosuppressants, or recent radiotherapy or other anti-cancer therapy within 4 weeks. Ongoing daily vismodegib 150 mg was also given to a subset of patients during anti-PD-1 treatment. Using site-matched tumors from BCC or SCC patients sampled before and after anti-PD-1 therapy, the study carried out paired single-cell RNA and TCR sequencing. Clinical response was assessed using RECIST version 1.1. To compare blood and tumor clonotypes, bulk TCR sequencing was performed on about 11 peripheral blood samples from a few patients. Pembrolizumab 200 mg every 3 weeks or cemiplimab 350 mg every 2 weeks was administered to patients. On average, peripheral blood samples had approximately 120,000 TCR templates (range 24,679-257,772) and roughly 35,000 unique clonotypes.

The CDR3 numbers 16 residues from cysteine through phenylalanine. The only DNA kept is the CDR3, 48 bases in frame from the first base. As encoded in the germline V gene (reference sequence), CDR1 is SEHNR while CDR2 is FQNEAQ. V is trimmed back by 1 base and J by 5 bases, and the junction contains 9 bases that no gene match accounts for. Summary of the overall study and its limitations: Approximately 41% of TCR clonotypes from the tumor were detected in blood, and certain novel exhausted tumor clones were present in blood collected before treatment, which suggests recruitment from the periphery. Where the novel T cell clones came from was not determined, and possible sources could include lymphoid organs or rare unexpanded clones inside the tumor or in the tumor periphery.

Deep TCRbeta sequencing was performed with the immunoSEQ platform. The source study handled its data this way. For further analysis, only productive rearrangements were exported out of the immunoSEQ Analyzer. Bulk TCRbeta clonotypes were assigned T cell phenotypes by matching to single-cell RNA+TCR-seq clones sharing the same TCRbeta sequence. Tumor enrichment of a clone was calculated by dividing the clone's tumor frequency by the clone's PBMC frequency, both taken from bulk TCR sequencing. TCRs were sorted with GLIPH into specificity groups, meaning clusters of distinct TCRs that share CDR3 motifs and likely recognize common antigens. Not all clones reach the TCRdb copy of this immuneACCESS table, which keeps in-frame sequences only. Checked studies attribute under half of the gap to unresolved V genes and leave the rest unexplained. The V and J calls and clone size are taken from that table; D and trimming were inferred from the DNA. The sample contains approximately 47,000 clones, under 85% of them found a single time. The ten biggest clones cover approximately 7.9% of the sample.

Genomic DNA extracted from tumor biopsies or peripheral blood was used for bulk TCRbeta sequencing, with input ranging from roughly 600 ng to 6,004 ng. Every patient was a poor candidate for surgical resection and had histologically proven advanced or metastatic basal or squamous cell carcinoma. The basal cell carcinoma cohort comprised about a dozen patients, of whom seven or eight had bulk tumor TCR sequencing. This clone has just a few counts. Its antigen remains undetermined. No quality values exist for individual bases; no much larger clone is one base distant. The source material was PBMCs, sampled before anti-PD-1 therapy. This receptor chain uses TRBV7-9 and TRBJ1-2; 8 central nucleotides agree with TRBD1. The TCR sequence derives from a human donor with advanced basal cell or squamous cell carcinoma (not recorded which). For the CDR3, the sequence is CASSLGSGTGSYGYTF. The DNA is TGTGCCAGCAGCTTAGGTTCCGGGACAGGATCTTATGGCTACACCTTC.